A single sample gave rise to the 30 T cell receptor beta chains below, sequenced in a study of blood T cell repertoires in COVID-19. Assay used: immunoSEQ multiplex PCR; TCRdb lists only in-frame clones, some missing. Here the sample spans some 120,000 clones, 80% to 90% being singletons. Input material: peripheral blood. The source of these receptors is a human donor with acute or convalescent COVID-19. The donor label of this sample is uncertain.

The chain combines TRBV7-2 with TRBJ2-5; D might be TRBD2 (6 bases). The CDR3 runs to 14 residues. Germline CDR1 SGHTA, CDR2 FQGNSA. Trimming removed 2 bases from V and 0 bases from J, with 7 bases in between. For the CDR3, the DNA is TGTGCCAGCAGCTTAAGCGGGCACCAAGAGACCCAGTACTTC. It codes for CASSLSGHQETQYF.

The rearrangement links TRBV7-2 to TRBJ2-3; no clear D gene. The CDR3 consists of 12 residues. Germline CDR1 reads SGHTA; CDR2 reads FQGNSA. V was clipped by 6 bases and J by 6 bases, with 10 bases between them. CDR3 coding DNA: TGTGCCAGCAGATCTAGTTTGGATACGCAGTATTTT. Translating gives CASRSSLDTQYF.

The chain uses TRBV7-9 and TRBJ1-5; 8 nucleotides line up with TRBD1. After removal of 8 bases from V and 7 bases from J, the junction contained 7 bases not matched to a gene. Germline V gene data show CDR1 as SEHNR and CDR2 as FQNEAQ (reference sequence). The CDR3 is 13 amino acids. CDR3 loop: CASGQGPGQPQHF. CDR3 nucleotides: TGTGCCAGCGGACAGGGTCCAGGGCAGCCCCAGCATTTT.

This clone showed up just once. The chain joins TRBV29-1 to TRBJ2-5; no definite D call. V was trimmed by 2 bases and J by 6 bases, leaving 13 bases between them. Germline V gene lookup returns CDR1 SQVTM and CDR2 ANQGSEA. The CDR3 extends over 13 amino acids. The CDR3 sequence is CSVEMASYKTQYF. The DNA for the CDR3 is TGCAGCGTTGAAATGGCTAGTTATAAGACCCAGTACTTC.

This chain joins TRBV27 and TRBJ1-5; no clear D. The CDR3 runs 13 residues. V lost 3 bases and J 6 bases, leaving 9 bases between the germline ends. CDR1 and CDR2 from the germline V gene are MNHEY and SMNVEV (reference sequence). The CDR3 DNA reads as TGTGCCAGCAGTTTCGGGTATGGTCAGCCCCAGCATTTT. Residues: CASSFGYGQPQHF.

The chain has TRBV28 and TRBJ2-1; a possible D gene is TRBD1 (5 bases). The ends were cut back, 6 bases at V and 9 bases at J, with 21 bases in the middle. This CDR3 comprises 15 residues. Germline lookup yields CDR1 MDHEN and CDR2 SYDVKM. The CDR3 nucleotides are TGTGCCAGCAGCCCTCCAGGGAAGGGGTATGGTGAGCAGTTCTTC. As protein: CASSPPGKGYGEQFF.

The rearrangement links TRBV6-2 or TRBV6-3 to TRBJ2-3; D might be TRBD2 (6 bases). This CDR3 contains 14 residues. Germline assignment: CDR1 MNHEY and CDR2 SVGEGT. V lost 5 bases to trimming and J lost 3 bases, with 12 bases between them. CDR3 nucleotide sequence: TGTGCCAGCAGTCCCATAGGACTAACAGATACGCAGTATTTT. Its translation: CASSPIGLTDTQYF.

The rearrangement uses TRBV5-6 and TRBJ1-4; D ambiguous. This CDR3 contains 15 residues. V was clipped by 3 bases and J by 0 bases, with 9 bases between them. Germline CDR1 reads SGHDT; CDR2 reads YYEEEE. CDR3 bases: TGTGCCAGCAGCTCCGAGTCTTCAACTAATGAAAAACTGTTTTTT. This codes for CASSSESSTNEKLFF.

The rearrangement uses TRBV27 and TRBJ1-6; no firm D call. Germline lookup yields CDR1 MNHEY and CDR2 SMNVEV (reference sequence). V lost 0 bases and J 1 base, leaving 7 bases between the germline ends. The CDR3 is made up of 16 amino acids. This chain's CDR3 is CASSLSIGSYNSPLHF. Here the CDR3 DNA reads TGTGCCAGCAGTTTATCGATCGGGTCCTATAATTCACCCCTCCACTTT.

The CDR3 DNA is TGTGCCAGCAGCTTTTTCGGCAGGCCTAACTATGGCTACACCTTC. Amino acids: CASSFFGRPNYGYTF. The chain has TRBV5-6 and TRBJ1-2; no definite D call. V lost 2 bases to trimming and J lost 0 bases, with 11 bases between them. CDR3 length: 15 residues. The germline gives CDR1 SGHDT, CDR2 YYEEEE.

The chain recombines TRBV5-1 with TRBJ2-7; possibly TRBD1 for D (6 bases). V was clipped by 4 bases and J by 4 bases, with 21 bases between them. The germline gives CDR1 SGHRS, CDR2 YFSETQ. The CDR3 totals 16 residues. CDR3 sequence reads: CASSTQGGGGFYEQYF. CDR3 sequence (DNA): TGCGCCAGCAGCACGCAGGGCGGTGGGGGCTTTTACGAGCAGTACTTC.

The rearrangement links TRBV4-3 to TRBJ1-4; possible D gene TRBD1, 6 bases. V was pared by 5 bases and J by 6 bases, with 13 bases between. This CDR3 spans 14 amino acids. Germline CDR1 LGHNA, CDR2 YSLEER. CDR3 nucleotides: TGCGCCAGCAGCTCTACAGGGTCTGATGAAAAACTGTTTTTT. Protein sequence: CASSSTGSDEKLFF.

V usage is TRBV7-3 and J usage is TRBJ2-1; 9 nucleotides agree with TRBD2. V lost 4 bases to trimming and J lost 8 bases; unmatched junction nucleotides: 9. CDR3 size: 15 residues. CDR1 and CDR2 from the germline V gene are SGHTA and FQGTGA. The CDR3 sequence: CASSSGASGNYEQFF. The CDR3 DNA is TGTGCCAGCAGCTCCGGTGCTAGCGGGAATTATGAGCAGTTCTTC.

CDR3: CASSSAGLAKNIQYF. CDR3 bases: TGTGCCAGTAGTTCAGCGGGGCTAGCCAAAAACATTCAGTACTTC. The chain combines TRBV19 with TRBJ2-4; TRBD2 agrees at 7 bases. The CDR3 totals 15 residues. Germline V gene sequence: CDR1 LNHDA, CDR2 SQIVND (reference sequence). The ends lost 5 bases at V and 0 bases at J; junction bases unmatched: 4.

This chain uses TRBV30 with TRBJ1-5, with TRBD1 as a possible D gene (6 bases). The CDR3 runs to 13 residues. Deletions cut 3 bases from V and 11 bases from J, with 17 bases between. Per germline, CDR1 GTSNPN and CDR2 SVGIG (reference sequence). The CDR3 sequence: CAWSGGQRMAQHF. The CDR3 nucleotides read TGTGCCTGGAGCGGGGGGCAGCGAATGGCCCAGCATTTT.

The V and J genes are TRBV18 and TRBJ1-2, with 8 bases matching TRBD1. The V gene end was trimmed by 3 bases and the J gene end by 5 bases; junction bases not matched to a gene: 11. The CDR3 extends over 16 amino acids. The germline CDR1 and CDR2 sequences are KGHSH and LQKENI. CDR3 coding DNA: TGTGCCAGCTCACCCAGACAGGGGAGCGTCTTATATGGCTACACCTTC. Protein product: CASSPRQGSVLYGYTF.

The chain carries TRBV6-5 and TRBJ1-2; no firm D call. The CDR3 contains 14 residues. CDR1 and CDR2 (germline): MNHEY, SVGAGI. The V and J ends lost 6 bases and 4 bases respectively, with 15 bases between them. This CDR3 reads CASREGGGGYGYTF. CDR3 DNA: TGTGCCAGCAGGGAGGGAGGAGGTGGCTATGGCTACACCTTC.

CDR3 DNA sequence: TGCGCCAGCAGCTGGGGGCCCCAGGGCAAGAACACTGAAGCTTTCTTT. Translating gives CASSWGPQGKNTEAFF. The gene calls are TRBV5-1 and TRBJ1-1; TRBD1 might be the D (6 bases). Germline lookup yields CDR1 SGHRS and CDR2 YFSETQ. CDR3 length: 16 amino acids. V lost 3 bases and J lost 1, with 16 bases in between.

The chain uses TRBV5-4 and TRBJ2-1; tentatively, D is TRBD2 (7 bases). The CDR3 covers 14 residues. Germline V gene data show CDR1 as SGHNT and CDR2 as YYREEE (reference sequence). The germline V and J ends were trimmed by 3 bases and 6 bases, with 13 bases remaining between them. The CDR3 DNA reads TGTGCCAGCAGCTCGGGGGGCGTGGGCAATGAGCAGTTCTTC. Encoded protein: CASSSGGVGNEQFF. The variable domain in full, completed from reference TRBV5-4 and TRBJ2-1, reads ETGVTQSPTHLIKTRGQQVTLRCSSQSGHNTVSWYQQALGQGPQFIFQYYREEENGRGNFPPRFSGLQFPNYSSELNVNALELDDSALYLCASSSGGVGNEQFFGPGTRLTVL.

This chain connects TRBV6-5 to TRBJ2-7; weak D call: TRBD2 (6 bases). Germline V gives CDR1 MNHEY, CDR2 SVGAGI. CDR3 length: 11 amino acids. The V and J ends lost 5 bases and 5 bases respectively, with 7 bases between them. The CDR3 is CASSRGNEQYF. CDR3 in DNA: TGTGCCAGCAGTCGGGGGAACGAGCAGTACTTC.

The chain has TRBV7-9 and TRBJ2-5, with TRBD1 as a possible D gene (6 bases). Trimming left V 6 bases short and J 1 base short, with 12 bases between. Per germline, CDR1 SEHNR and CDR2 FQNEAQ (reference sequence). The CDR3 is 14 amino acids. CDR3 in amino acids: CASRQTGVQETQYF. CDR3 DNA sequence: TGTGCCAGCAGGCAGACAGGCGTCCAAGAGACCCAGTACTTC.

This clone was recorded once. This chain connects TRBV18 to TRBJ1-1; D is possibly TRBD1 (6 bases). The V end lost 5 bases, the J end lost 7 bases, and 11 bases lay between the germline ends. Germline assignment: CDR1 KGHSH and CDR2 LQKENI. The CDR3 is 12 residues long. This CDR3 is CASSNRENEAFF. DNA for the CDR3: TGTGCCAGCTCAAACAGGGAAAATGAAGCTTTCTTT.

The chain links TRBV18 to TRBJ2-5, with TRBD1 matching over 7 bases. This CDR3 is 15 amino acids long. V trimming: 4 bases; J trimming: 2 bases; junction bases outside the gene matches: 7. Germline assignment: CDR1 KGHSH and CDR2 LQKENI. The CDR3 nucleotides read TGTGCCAGCTCACTGTTGGGACAGACTCAAGAGACCCAGTACTTC. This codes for CASSLLGQTQETQYF.

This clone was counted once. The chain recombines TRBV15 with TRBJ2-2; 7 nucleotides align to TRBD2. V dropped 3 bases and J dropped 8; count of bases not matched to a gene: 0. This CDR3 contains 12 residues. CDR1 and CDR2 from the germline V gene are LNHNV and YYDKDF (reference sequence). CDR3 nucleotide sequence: TGTGCCACCAGCAGCGGGAGGGGGGAGCTGTTTTTT. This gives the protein CATSSGRGELFF.

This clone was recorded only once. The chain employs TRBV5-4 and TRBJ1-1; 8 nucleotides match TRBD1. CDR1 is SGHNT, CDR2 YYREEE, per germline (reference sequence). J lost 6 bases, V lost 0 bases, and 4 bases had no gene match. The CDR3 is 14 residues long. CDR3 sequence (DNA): TGTGCCAGCAGCTTGGGACAGGGGTTTGCTGAAGCTTTCTTT. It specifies CASSLGQGFAEAFF.

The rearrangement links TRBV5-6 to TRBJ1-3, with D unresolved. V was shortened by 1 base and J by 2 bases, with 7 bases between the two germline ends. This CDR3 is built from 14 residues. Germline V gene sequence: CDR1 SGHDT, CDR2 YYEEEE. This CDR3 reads CASSLFAAGNTIYF. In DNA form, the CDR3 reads TGTGCCAGCAGCTTGTTTGCAGCTGGAAACACCATATATTTT.

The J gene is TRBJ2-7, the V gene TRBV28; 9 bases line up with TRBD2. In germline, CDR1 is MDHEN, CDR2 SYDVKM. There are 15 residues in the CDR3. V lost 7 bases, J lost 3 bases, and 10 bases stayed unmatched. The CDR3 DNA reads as TGTGCCAGCATACCTGGTGGGACTAGCTACTACGAGCAGTACTTC. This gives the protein CASIPGGTSYYEQYF.

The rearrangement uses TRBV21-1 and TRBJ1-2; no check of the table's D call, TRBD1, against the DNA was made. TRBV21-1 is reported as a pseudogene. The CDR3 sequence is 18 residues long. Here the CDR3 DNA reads TGTGCCAGCAGCAACCTAAGGCAGGGGGCGAGGCCAATGGATGGCTACACCTTC. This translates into CASSNLRQGARPMDGYTF.

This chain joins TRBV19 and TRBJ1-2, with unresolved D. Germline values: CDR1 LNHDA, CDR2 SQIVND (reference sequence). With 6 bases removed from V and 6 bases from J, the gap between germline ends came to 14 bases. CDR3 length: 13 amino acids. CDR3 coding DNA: TGTGCCAGTAGATTCAATTACAACAATGGCTACACCTTC. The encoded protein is CASRFNYNNGYTF.

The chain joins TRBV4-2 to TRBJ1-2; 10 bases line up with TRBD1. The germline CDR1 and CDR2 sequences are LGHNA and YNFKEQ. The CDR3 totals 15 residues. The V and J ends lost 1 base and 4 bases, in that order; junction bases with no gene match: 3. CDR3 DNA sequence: TGTGCCAGCAGCCAAGGGGGGACAGGGGTCTATGGCTACACCTTC. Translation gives CASSQGGTGVYGYTF.